This is a list of T cell receptor beta chains from one sample in a study of shared clonotypes between healthy human individuals. The data were produced by immunoSEQ multiplex PCR, yet TCRdb's version contains in-frame clones alone and is incomplete. The sample consists of about 2.4 million clones, under 95% of them appearing once. The source material was naive CD4+ T cells from PBMCs. These receptors came from a man younger than 30 in good health. Some clones in this sample may be carry-over from other donors' samples. The conserved cysteine and the conserved F or W are not part of the CDR3 here. Not all rows give a size; the values are once, few, many and, for expanded clones, a class.

j_call: TRBJ2-3
v_call: TRBV28
clone_size: .
cdr3_length: 14
cdr3_aa: ASSLLGQGRTDTQY

j_call: TRBJ1-2
v_call: TRBV6-5
clone_size: .
cdr3_length: 14
cdr3_aa: ASSYSGGQGRGGYT

j_call: TRBJ1-2
v_call: TRBV6-5
clone_size: few
cdr3_length: 11
cdr3_aa: ASSYSGVGGYT

j_call: TRBJ2-7
v_call: TRBV2
clone_size: .
cdr3_length: 12
cdr3_aa: ASSGQGAVYEQY

j_call: TRBJ1-2
v_call: TRBV28
clone_size: .
cdr3_length: 11
cdr3_aa: ASSLLLDAGYT

j_call: TRBJ1-2
v_call: TRBV28
clone_size: .
cdr3_length: 12
cdr3_aa: ASRTLAGEYGYT

j_call: TRBJ1-4
v_call: TRBV7-3
clone_size: .
cdr3_length: 15
cdr3_aa: ASSFANKTSTNEKLF

j_call: TRBJ2-1
v_call: TRBV5-1
clone_size: .
cdr3_length: 12
cdr3_aa: ASSLGGLVGEQF

j_call: TRBJ2-5
v_call: TRBV28
clone_size: .
cdr3_length: 13
cdr3_aa: ASTRGGLGEETQY

j_call: TRBJ1-2
v_call: TRBV7-2
clone_size: .
cdr3_length: 11
cdr3_aa: ASSLRMGSGYT

j_call: TRBJ2-1
v_call: TRBV7-3
clone_size: .
cdr3_length: 18
cdr3_aa: ASSLVPPAGGGFAYNEQF

j_call: TRBJ1-2
v_call: TRBV28
clone_size: .
cdr3_length: 11
cdr3_aa: ASSSDRGRGYT

j_call: TRBJ1-1
v_call: TRBV9
clone_size: .
cdr3_length: 12
cdr3_aa: ASSADGRGTEAF

j_call: TRBJ2-2
v_call: TRBV18
clone_size: .
cdr3_length: 13
cdr3_aa: ASSPQGGLTGELF

j_call: TRBJ2-7
v_call: TRBV6-6
clone_size: .
cdr3_length: 10
cdr3_aa: ASSPGDHEQY

j_call: TRBJ2-3
v_call: TRBV7-3
clone_size: .
cdr3_length: 11
cdr3_aa: ASSPEGADTQY

j_call: TRBJ2-2
v_call: TRBV29-1
clone_size: once
cdr3_length: 12
cdr3_aa: SVLAGGPTGELF

j_call: TRBJ1-4
v_call: TRBV5-6
clone_size: once
cdr3_length: 13
cdr3_aa: ASSSSASVREKLF

j_call: TRBJ1-2
v_call: TRBV19
clone_size: few
cdr3_length: 13
cdr3_aa: ASSSIFLGNYGYT

j_call: TRBJ2-1
v_call: TRBV2
clone_size: once
cdr3_length: 12
cdr3_aa: ASSKREGYNEQF

j_call: TRBJ2-7
v_call: TRBV11-3
clone_size: .
cdr3_length: 13
cdr3_aa: ASSVGDRGSYEQY

j_call: TRBJ1-2
v_call: TRBV4-3
clone_size: .
cdr3_length: 11
cdr3_aa: ASSQDSRYGYT

j_call: TRBJ1-1
v_call: TRBV27
clone_size: .
cdr3_length: 15
cdr3_aa: ASSPVPGQGRGGEAF

j_call: TRBJ2-7
v_call: TRBV5-6
clone_size: .
cdr3_length: 13
cdr3_aa: ASSSSRDWAYEQY

j_call: TRBJ2-1
v_call: TRBV10-3
clone_size: .
cdr3_length: 12
cdr3_aa: AIRDRSPYNEQF

j_call: TRBJ1-2
v_call: TRBV6-6
clone_size: .
cdr3_length: 12
cdr3_aa: ASREGRGLYGYT

j_call: TRBJ2-5
v_call: TRBV6-6
clone_size: .
cdr3_length: 12
cdr3_aa: ASSSRVTQETQY

j_call: TRBJ2-1
v_call: TRBV7-3
clone_size: .
cdr3_length: 14
cdr3_aa: ASSVSSGTAYNEQF

j_call: TRBJ2-1
v_call: TRBV14
clone_size: .
cdr3_length: 11
cdr3_aa: ASSQPGTVQQF

j_call: TRBJ1-2
v_call: TRBV19
clone_size: .
cdr3_length: 13
cdr3_aa: ASTARGLTNYGYT

j_call: TRBJ2-3
v_call: TRBV9
clone_size: .
cdr3_length: 12
cdr3_aa: ASSAGPFGDTQY

j_call: TRBJ2-1
v_call: TRBV27
clone_size: .
cdr3_length: 9
cdr3_aa: ASRVGNEQF

j_call: TRBJ2-5
v_call: TRBV15
clone_size: .
cdr3_length: 11
cdr3_aa: ATSRDREETQY

j_call: TRBJ2-1
v_call: TRBV29-1
clone_size: .
cdr3_length: 9
cdr3_aa: SDTGYNEQF

j_call: TRBJ2-3
v_call: TRBV9
clone_size: .
cdr3_length: 15
cdr3_aa: ASSVLGGQTSTDTQY

j_call: TRBJ1-1
v_call: TRBV7-2
clone_size: .
cdr3_length: 13
cdr3_aa: ASSLRSRTDNEAF

j_call: TRBJ1-2
v_call: TRBV27
clone_size: once
cdr3_length: 12
cdr3_aa: ASSLRTDRGGYT

j_call: TRBJ2-5
v_call: TRBV28
clone_size: once
cdr3_length: 11
cdr3_aa: ATSRQVQETQY

j_call: TRBJ2-1
v_call: TRBV5-4
clone_size: .
cdr3_length: 10
cdr3_aa: ASMRLADEQF

j_call: TRBJ1-2
v_call: TRBV6-1
clone_size: .
cdr3_length: 13
cdr3_aa: ASSEYSGSNYGYT

j_call: TRBJ1-5
v_call: TRBV19
clone_size: once
cdr3_length: 13
cdr3_aa: ASTPAGLWNQPQH

j_call: TRBJ1-1
v_call: TRBV6-4
clone_size: .
cdr3_length: 12
cdr3_aa: ASSGCGENTEAF

j_call: TRBJ2-1
v_call: TRBV11-2
clone_size: .
cdr3_length: 13
cdr3_aa: ASSSIGTSSNEQF

j_call: TRBJ1-5
v_call: TRBV28
clone_size: .
cdr3_length: 12
cdr3_aa: ASRRDRGFQPQH

j_call: TRBJ2-7
v_call: TRBV6-1
clone_size: .
cdr3_length: 12
cdr3_aa: ASSNPGVSYEQY

j_call: TRBJ1-3
v_call: TRBV7-9
clone_size: .
cdr3_length: 12
cdr3_aa: ASSPQGLGNTIY

j_call: TRBJ1-2
v_call: TRBV27
clone_size: .
cdr3_length: 10
cdr3_aa: ASRSPGLGYT

j_call: TRBJ2-1
v_call: TRBV5-4
clone_size: .
cdr3_length: 14
cdr3_aa: ASSLVGGRRGNEQF

j_call: TRBJ1-4
v_call: TRBV5-1
clone_size: .
cdr3_length: 13
cdr3_aa: ASSSATATNEKLF

j_call: TRBJ2-7
v_call: TRBV5-1
clone_size: .
cdr3_length: 13
cdr3_aa: ASSLGASGRDEQY